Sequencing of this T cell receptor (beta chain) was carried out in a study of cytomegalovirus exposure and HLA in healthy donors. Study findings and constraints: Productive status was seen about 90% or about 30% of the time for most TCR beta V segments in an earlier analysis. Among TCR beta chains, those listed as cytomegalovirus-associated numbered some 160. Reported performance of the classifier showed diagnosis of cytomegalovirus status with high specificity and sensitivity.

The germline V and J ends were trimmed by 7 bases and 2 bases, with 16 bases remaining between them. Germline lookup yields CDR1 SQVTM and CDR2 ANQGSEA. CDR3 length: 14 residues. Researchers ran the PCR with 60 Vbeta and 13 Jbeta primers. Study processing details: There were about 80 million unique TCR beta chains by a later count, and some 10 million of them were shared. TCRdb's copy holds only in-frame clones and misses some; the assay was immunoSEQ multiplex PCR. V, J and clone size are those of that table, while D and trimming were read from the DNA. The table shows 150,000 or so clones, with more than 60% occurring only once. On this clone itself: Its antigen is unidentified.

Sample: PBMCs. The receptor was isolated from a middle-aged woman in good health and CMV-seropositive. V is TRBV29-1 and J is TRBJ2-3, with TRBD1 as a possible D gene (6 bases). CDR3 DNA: TGCAGCGGCTTGCAGGGGATGGCCACAGATACGCAGTATTTT. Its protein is CSGLQGMATDTQYF.